These 10 T cell receptor beta chains were sequenced from one sample in a study of blood T cell repertoires in COVID-19. The data were produced by immunoSEQ multiplex PCR, yet TCRdb's version contains in-frame clones alone and is incomplete. The top ten hold 4% to 4.5% of the sample, which has 200,000 or so clones, more than 75% seen once. The material sequenced was peripheral blood. Every receptor here comes from a man aged 50-60 years with acute or convalescent COVID-19.

The chain couples TRBV6-5 to TRBJ2-3; 9 nucleotides agree with TRBD1. The CDR3 is 16 residues long. J was trimmed by 4 bases and V by 0 bases; bases with no gene match: 5. Germline CDR1 reads MNHEY; CDR2 reads SVGAGI. CDR3 in DNA: TGTGCCAGCAGTTACTCGGGGACAGGGCTCGCAGATACGCAGTATTTT. Residues: CASSYSGTGLADTQYF.

This clone was detected once. The chain uses TRBV11-2 and TRBJ1-1; D may be TRBD1 (6 bases). V was cut by 5 bases and J by 1 base, with 17 bases left in between. Germline V gene sequence: CDR1 SGHAT, CDR2 FQNNGV. The CDR3 length is 16 residues. The CDR3 here is CASSIAPGVRNTEAFF. The CDR3 DNA sequence: TGTGCCAGCAGCATCGCCCCAGGGGTGCGGAACACTGAAGCTTTCTTT.

Here the CDR3 DNA reads TGTGCCAGCAGCCCAGGACAGGAGCAGTTCTTC. This sequence encodes CASSPGQEQFF. The chain carries TRBV11-1 and TRBJ2-1, with D tentatively TRBD1 (6 bases). V was shortened by 5 bases and J by 10 bases, with 9 bases between the two germline ends. Germline V gene data show CDR1 as SGHAT and CDR2 as FQDESV (reference sequence). This CDR3 has 11 amino acids. The full variable domain, its missing parts supplied by reference TRBV11-1 and TRBJ2-1, is EAEVAQSPRYKITEKSQAVAFWCDPISGHATLYWYRQILGQGPELLVQFQDESVVDDSQLPKDRFSAERLKGVDSTLKIQPAELGDSAMYLCASSPGQEQFFGPGTRLTVL.

This sequence joins TRBV5-8 and TRBJ2-1, with D possibly matching TRBD2 (6 bases). This CDR3 spans 16 amino acids. V lost 4 bases and J lost 5, with 19 bases in between. Germline V gene lookup returns CDR1 SGHTS and CDR2 YDEGEE. In DNA form, the CDR3 reads TGTGCCAGCAGCCCCCCGGGACGCCCGGGGGACAATGAGCAGTTCTTC. Its protein product is CASSPPGRPGDNEQFF.

The chain joins TRBV7-3 to TRBJ1-1; D is perhaps TRBD1 (6 bases). Germline V CDR1 and CDR2: SGHTA, FQGTGA. The CDR3 consists of 13 residues. Trimming shortened V by 5 bases and J by 1 base, and 8 bases separated the two germline ends. CDR3 amino acids: CASSGTRNTEAFF. The CDR3 DNA reads TGTGCCAGCAGCGGGACACGGAACACTGAAGCTTTCTTT.

This clone came up once. V is TRBV19 and J is TRBJ1-1; 7 positions agree with TRBD1. Germline CDR1 is LNHDA and CDR2 is SQIVND (reference sequence). The V gene end was trimmed by 4 bases and the J gene end by 1 base; junction bases not matched to a gene: 6. The CDR3 has 15 residues. CDR3 region: CASSTGDSSNTEAFF. For the CDR3, the DNA is TGTGCCAGTAGTACAGGGGACAGTTCGAACACTGAAGCTTTCTTT.

The chain couples TRBV18 to TRBJ2-5, with a weak D call TRBD1 (5 bases). CDR3 length: 13 residues. Germline CDR1 is KGHSH and CDR2 is LQKENI. V shed 3 bases and J shed 3 bases, with 8 bases lying between them. CDR3 in amino acids: CASSPLREETQYF. In DNA, the CDR3 is TGTGCCAGCTCACCTCTCAGGGAAGAGACCCAGTACTTC.

V is TRBV5-1 and J is TRBJ1-1; 8 positions agree with TRBD1. This CDR3 is 15 amino acids long. After removal of 4 bases from V and 6 bases from J, the junction contained 11 bases not matched to a gene. Germline V gene data show CDR1 as SGHRS and CDR2 as YFSETQ. The DNA of the CDR3 is TGCGCCAGCAGCACCGGACAGGGAGGGTGGTCTGAAGCTTTCTTT. Encoded protein: CASSTGQGGWSEAFF.

The CDR3 bases are TGTGCCACCAGCAATGGGGCAGGTTCACCCCTCCACTTT. It translates to CATSNGAGSPLHF. This chain links TRBV15 with TRBJ1-6, with D possibly matching TRBD1 (5 bases). V was clipped by 4 bases and J by 9 bases, with 10 bases between them. Per germline, CDR1 LNHNV and CDR2 YYDKDF (reference sequence). The CDR3 is made up of 13 amino acids.

The chain is built from TRBV5-1 and TRBJ1-1, with D possibly TRBD1 on 5 matching bases. This CDR3 has 15 residues. The V end lost 2 bases, the J end lost 11 bases, and 22 bases lay between the germline ends. CDR1 is SGHRS and CDR2 is YFSETQ in the germline V gene. The CDR3 protein is CASSLVAGIGHGAFF. The CDR3 region has the DNA TGCGCCAGCAGCTTAGTGGCAGGGATCGGTCATGGCGCTTTCTTT.